This T cell receptor (beta chain) was recorded in a study of blood T cells in healthy people across ages. Turning to this clonotype: What it binds is unknown.

General study results and limits: With donor CMV status unknown, expanded clonotype changes were possibly confounded.

Next came a second PCR, run for about 6 to 12 cycles, which used a sample-barcoded 5' primer along with a J-beta primer mix. No fewer than 3 million CDR3-containing paired-end reads came from each sample. In TCRdb, the 5' RACE reads were re-called with MiXCR into one record per CDR3 protein. Of approximately 580,000 distinct CDR3 sequences detected, approximately 25% appear once; the ten largest clones hold 8.7%. Deletions cut 0 bases from V and 0 bases from J, with 12 bases between. CDR3 size: 17 residues. Germline V gene lookup returns CDR1 SGHVS and CDR2 FNYEAQ. The sample also formed part of further work on T cells of mothers and their children.

The sequencing input was blood. This receptor was obtained from a boy younger than 18 in good health. This chain links TRBV7-6 with TRBJ1-3, with TRBD1 as a possible D gene (5 bases). The CDR3 loop is CASSLAGPQNSGNTIYF. As DNA, the CDR3 is TGTGCCAGCAGCTTAGCGGGGCCACAGAACTCTGGAAACACCATATATTTT.